Listed here are 20 T cell receptor beta chains from one sample, sequenced in a study of T cell repertoires in cytomegalovirus infection. TCRdb itself ran the reads through MiXCR, one entry per CDR3 protein. The sample yields approximately 630,000 distinct CDR3 sequences, roughly 26% seen once. Sequenced sample: CD8+ T cells from PBMCs. The receptors come from a human donor in good health (CMV status not recorded). Some clones in this sample may be carry-over from other donors' samples.

The rearrangement joins TRBV6-2 or TRBV6-3 to TRBJ1-5, with D perhaps matching TRBD1 (5 bases). Germline-derived CDR1 and CDR2 are MNHEY and SVGEGT. V was trimmed by 3 bases and J by 5 bases, leaving 23 bases between them. This CDR3 region has 18 residues. CDR3 bases: TGTGCCAGCAGTTATACGGGCCAGGGAGCAATCCCATATCAGCCCCAGCATTTT. The encoded protein is CASSYTGQGAIPYQPQHF.

The sample holds one count of this clonotype. The rearrangement joins TRBV6-5 to TRBJ2-3; D is perhaps TRBD1 or TRBD2 (5 bases each). This CDR3 spans 14 amino acids. Trimming cost V 3 bases and J 6 bases, with 13 bases left between them. The germline gives CDR1 MNHEY, CDR2 SVGAGI. This chain's CDR3 is CASSYYGAGDTQYF. CDR3 nucleotide sequence: TGTGCCAGCAGTTATTACGGGGCCGGGGATACGCAGTATTTT.

The J gene is TRBJ2-2, the V gene TRBV27, with D unclear. Germline V gene sequence: CDR1 MNHEY, CDR2 SMNVEV (reference sequence). CDR3 length: 13 amino acids. Trimming cost V 6 bases and J 7 bases, with 12 bases left between them. Written as DNA, the CDR3 is TGTGCCAGCAGCTTAACATGGAGCGGGGAGCTGTTTTTT. It is translated as CASSLTWSGELFF.

The table lists this clonotype with a few counts. The chain uses TRBV27 and TRBJ2-7, with 9 bases that match TRBD1. The CDR3 totals 15 residues. The V gene end was trimmed by 6 bases and the J gene end by 6 bases; junction bases not matched to a gene: 12. Germline V gene data show CDR1 as MNHEY and CDR2 as SMNVEV (reference sequence). CDR3 nucleotides: TGTGCCAGCAGCCCCGGGGCGACAGGGGGACGCGAGCAGTACTTC. Encoded protein: CASSPGATGGREQYF.

J is TRBJ2-1 and V is TRBV2; 7 nucleotides align to TRBD2. Trimming removed 11 bases from V and 0 bases from J; junction bases left unmatched: 10. Germline V CDR1 and CDR2: SNHLY, FYNNEI. CDR3 size: 15 residues. The CDR3 nucleotides read TGTGCCGTTAAACTGGGGGGGGGCTCCTACAATGAGCAGTTCTTC. This translates into CAVKLGGGSYNEQFF.

This clonotype was seen a few times. The chain recombines TRBV15 with TRBJ1-5; TRBD1 might be the D (6 bases). Germline V gene data show CDR1 as LNHNV and CDR2 as YYDKDF (reference sequence). The CDR3 is 12 residues long. Trimming pared 8 bases from V and 7 bases from J, leaving 12 bases between. CDR3 residues: CATGGGGQPQHF. The CDR3 region has the DNA TGTGCCACCGGGGGAGGGGGACAGCCCCAGCATTTT.

This clonotype was found many times. The chain employs TRBV10-2 and TRBJ1-5; a possible D gene is TRBD1 (6 bases). The V gene's germline CDR1 is WSHSY and CDR2 SAAADI. V was pared by 2 bases and J by 7 bases, with 15 bases between. This CDR3 has 15 residues. In nucleotides, the CDR3 is TGCGCCAGCAGTGAGACCTGGGGGCGCGACCAGCCCCAGCATTTT. It specifies CASSETWGRDQPQHF.

The chain employs TRBV7-8 and TRBJ2-4; D not resolved. Germline CDR1 SGHVS, CDR2 FQNEAQ. V shed 5 bases and J shed 8 bases, with 19 bases lying between them. The CDR3 sequence is 15 residues long. The CDR3 bases are TGTGCCAGCAGCCCCGCCGAGGCAGATCGGGACATTCAGTACTTC. Translation gives CASSPAEADRDIQYF.

This clonotype was recorded many times. The chain employs TRBV6-2 or TRBV6-3 and TRBJ1-1, with 10 positions matching TRBD1. V lost 6 bases to trimming and J lost 2 bases; unmatched junction nucleotides: 9. The CDR3 covers 16 residues. CDR1 and CDR2 from the germline V gene are MNHEY and SVGEGT. The CDR3 coding sequence is TGTGCCAGCAGACCCCCCGGGACAGGGGACAACACTGAAGCTTTCTTT. This translates into CASRPPGTGDNTEAFF.

In this sample, this clonotype turned up many times. The chain joins TRBV7-8 to TRBJ1-1; D gene unclear. Looked up from germline, CDR1 is SGHVS and CDR2 is FQNEAQ. The CDR3 consists of 17 residues. The ends were cut back, 1 base at V and 3 bases at J, with 18 bases in the middle. CDR3 sequence reads: CASSLGRRETGYTEAFF. In DNA, the CDR3 is TGTGCCAGCAGCTTAGGGCGGAGGGAAACGGGTTACACTGAAGCTTTCTTT.

This clonotype was observed a handful of times. V gene TRBV27 combines with J gene TRBJ1-2, with TRBD1 matching 8 bases. Trimming took 4 bases from V and 0 from J; bases not matched to a gene: 7. This CDR3 spans 16 amino acids. Germline CDR1 is MNHEY and CDR2 is SMNVEV (reference sequence). CDR3 in DNA: TGTGCCAGCAGTTCCCAGGACAGGGACCCTAACTATGGCTACACCTTC. This translates into CASSSQDRDPNYGYTF.

This clonotype was seen a handful of times. The chain uses TRBV4-1 and TRBJ1-1; D remains ambiguous. V was trimmed by 4 bases and J by 11 bases, leaving 11 bases between them. Germline V gene lookup returns CDR1 MGHRA and CDR2 YSYEKL. CDR3 size: 11 residues. The CDR3 bases are TGCGCCAGCAGCCGGGATCGGGTGGCTTTCTTT. This sequence encodes CASSRDRVAFF.

As to this clonotype: A much bigger clone sits one base away, suggesting this may be a read error. J is TRBJ1-1 and V is TRBV2; no definite D call. The CDR3 extends over 11 amino acids. Germline-derived CDR1 and CDR2 are SNHLY and FYNNEI. V shed 7 bases and J shed 0 bases, with 3 bases lying between them. The CDR3 DNA is TGTGCCAGCAATATGAACACTGAAGCTTTCTTT. Protein: CASNMNTEAFF.

This chain joins TRBV19 and TRBJ2-3; weak D call: TRBD2 (6 bases). V was shortened by 3 bases and J by 2 bases, with 18 bases between the two germline ends. Germline V gives CDR1 LNHDA, CDR2 SQIVND (reference sequence). This CDR3 region has 17 residues. The CDR3 reads CASSMRAGSYFTDTQYF. CDR3 bases: TGTGCCAGTAGTATGAGGGCGGGGTCCTACTTCACAGATACGCAGTATTTT.

The chain combines TRBV27 with TRBJ1-2; D is uncertain. Germline V CDR1 and CDR2: MNHEY, SMNVEV (reference sequence). The CDR3 spans 16 residues. Trimming removed 1 base from V and 2 bases from J, with 14 bases in between. CDR3 residues: CASSLYFGELNYGYTF. DNA of the CDR3: TGTGCCAGCAGTTTATATTTCGGAGAATTGAACTATGGCTACACCTTC.

The V and J genes are TRBV5-5 and TRBJ2-7, with 8 bases lining up with TRBD2. Looked up from germline, CDR1 is SGHKS and CDR2 is YYEKEE (reference sequence). The CDR3 runs 16 residues. V was pared by 1 base and J by 1 base, with 7 bases of the junction left unmatched. The CDR3 here is CASSLTLADISYEQYF. CDR3 in DNA: TGTGCCAGCAGCTTGACACTAGCGGATATTTCCTACGAGCAGTACTTC. Full variable domain (remainder filled in from reference TRBV5-5 and TRBJ2-7): DAGVTQSPTHLIKTRGQQVTLRCSPISGHKSVSWYQQVLGQGPQFIFQYYEKEERGRGNFPDRFSARQFPNYSSELNVNALLLGDSALYLCASSLTLADISYEQYFGPGTRLTVT.

Note on this clonotype: A much larger clone differs by one base, so this may be a read error. This chain links TRBV28 with TRBJ1-5, with D unclear. The CDR3 consists of 11 residues. The germline gives CDR1 MDHEN, CDR2 SYDVKM. CDR3 sequence: CVSSRNQPQHF. DNA of the CDR3: TGTGTCAGCAGTCGCAATCAGCCCCAGCATTTT.

Points on this clonotype: The CDR3 carries no conserved terminal phenylalanine or tryptophan, so it likely arises from a read error. V usage is TRBV14 and J usage is TRBJ1-2; the D is unclear. V gave up 3 bases and J gave up 6 bases, with 11 bases separating them. Germline CDR1 reads SGHDN; CDR2 reads FVKESK. The CDR3 runs 13 residues. CDR3 protein: CASSHFRMDGYTL. As DNA, the CDR3 is TGTGCCAGCAGCCACTTTCGGATGGATGGCTACACCTTG.

This clonotype was seen more than once but under ten times. The chain combines TRBV9 with TRBJ2-4; 7 nucleotides align to TRBD2. J lost 1 base, V lost 3 bases, and 10 bases had no gene match. Germline V lookup: CDR1 SGDLS, CDR2 YYNGEE. The length of the CDR3 is 17 residues. The CDR3 loop reads CASSEGSMGGAKNIQYF. The DNA for the CDR3 is TGTGCCAGCAGCGAGGGATCGATGGGGGGGGCCAAAAACATTCAGTACTTC.

This clonotype was counted between two and nine times. This rearrangement joins TRBV7-3 to TRBJ2-5; possibly TRBD2 for D (6 bases). The V end lost 5 bases, the J end lost 2 bases, and 27 bases lay between the germline ends. The CDR3 extends over 19 amino acids. CDR1 is SGHTA and CDR2 is FQGTGA in the germline V gene. CDR3 nucleotide sequence: TGTGCCAGCAGCCCTCAAGCCCGGGGACTGGCGGGGTGGCAAGAGACCCAGTACTTC. Translating gives CASSPQARGLAGWQETQYF.